The 30 T cell receptor beta chains reported below all come from one sample, sequenced in a study of blood T cell repertoires in COVID-19. Clones were read by immunoSEQ multiplex PCR, and TCRdb kept only the in-frame ones, dropping some. The sample consists of around 60,000 clones, around four fifths of them appearing once. The sample comprised peripheral blood. The receptors were gathered from a man younger than 40 with COVID-19, enrolled during active disease.

The chain is built from TRBV5-8 and TRBJ2-5, with 10 positions matching TRBD1. V was clipped by 0 bases and J by 5 bases; unmatched bases: 7. Germline values: CDR1 SGHTS, CDR2 YDEGEE. CDR3 size: 16 residues. CDR3 bases: TGTGCCAGCAGCTTGGCGACAGGGGGCATTACGGAGACCCAGTACTTC. Translation gives CASSLATGGITETQYF.

The chain employs TRBV12-3 or TRBV12-4 and TRBJ2-3, with TRBD2 identical over 7 bases. CDR3 length: 13 residues. With V trimmed by 6 bases and J by 11 bases, 11 bases remained unmatched. As DNA, the CDR3 is TGTGCCAGCAGCTCATCCGGGACTAATAAGCAGTATTTT. Translating gives CASSSSGTNKQYF.

This chain uses TRBV27 with TRBJ2-1, with D perhaps matching TRBD2 (5 bases). This CDR3 region has 13 residues. Trimming removed 5 bases from V and 12 bases from J, with 17 bases in between. Per germline, CDR1 MNHEY and CDR2 SMNVEV (reference sequence). The CDR3 region has the DNA TGTGCCAGCAGTCCGCCCAACTCGAGGGTGCAGTTCTTC. Protein: CASSPPNSRVQFF.

CDR3 protein: CASSFGTGVGYTF. In DNA form, the CDR3 reads TGTGCCAGCAGTTTCGGGACAGGGGTAGGCTACACCTTC. This chain uses TRBV12-3 or TRBV12-4 with TRBJ1-2; 10 bases agree with TRBD1. J gave up 8 bases and V 3 bases, and 3 bases lay outside the gene matches. The CDR3 has 13 residues.

V and J are TRBV7-2 and TRBJ1-6, with D possibly TRBD1 on 6 matching bases. The CDR3 runs 15 residues. With 1 base removed from V and 7 bases from J, the gap between germline ends came to 11 bases. The germline CDR1 and CDR2 sequences are SGHTA and FQGNSA. The chain's CDR3 is CASSLEGVANSPLHF. The DNA for the CDR3 is TGTGCCAGCAGCTTAGAGGGGGTAGCAAATTCACCCCTCCACTTT.

Only a few counts were recorded for this clone. The chain links TRBV4-1 to TRBJ1-5; 9 nucleotides agree with TRBD1. The CDR3 runs to 18 residues. From germline, CDR1 is MGHRA and CDR2 YSYEKL. The V gene end was trimmed by 0 bases and the J gene end by 3 bases; junction bases not matched to a gene: 9. The CDR3 here is CASSQDRDRDEVNQPQHF. In nucleotides, the CDR3 is TGCGCCAGCAGCCAAGATAGGGACAGGGATGAGGTCAATCAGCCCCAGCATTTT.

The gene calls are TRBV6-1 and TRBJ1-6, with D unresolved. V was pared by 4 bases and J by 0 bases, with 16 bases between. Germline CDR1 and CDR2: MNHNS and SASEGT. The CDR3 contains 18 residues. DNA for the CDR3: TGTGCCAGCAGTGTAGATCTCCCGAAGAGCTCCTATAATTCACCCCTCCACTTT. The encoded protein is CASSVDLPKSSYNSPLHF.

The CDR3 region is CATSDPRGGAEEQYF. The CDR3, as DNA: TGTGCCACCAGTGACCCCCGCGGGGGGGCGGAGGAGCAGTACTTC. This chain uses TRBV24-1 with TRBJ2-7, with 9 nucleotides matching TRBD2. The trim removed 4 bases at V and 7 bases at J, leaving 10 bases unmatched. Germline CDR1 is KGHDR and CDR2 is SFDVKD. The CDR3 consists of 15 residues.

The rearrangement joins TRBV5-4 to TRBJ2-7; D is unclear. V lost 0 bases and J 2 bases, leaving 6 bases between the germline ends. CDR3 length: 13 amino acids. The germline V gene encodes CDR1 SGHNT and CDR2 YYREEE (reference sequence). The CDR3: CASSLAPAYEQYF. DNA of the CDR3: TGTGCCAGCAGCTTGGCCCCAGCCTACGAGCAGTACTTC.

J is TRBJ2-3 and V is TRBV5-4; TRBD1 is a possible D gene (5 bases). Germline loops: CDR1 SGHNT, CDR2 YYREEE (reference sequence). This CDR3 spans 16 amino acids. V was cut by 3 bases and J by 4 bases, with 18 bases left in between. The CDR3 DNA follows: TGTGCCAGCAGCTCCTACAGGCCGCGTATCCCAGATACGCAGTATTTT. Translating it yields CASSSYRPRIPDTQYF.

This clone has a single count. V and J are TRBV19 and TRBJ1-1, with D possibly being TRBD1 (5 bases). The CDR3 consists of 14 residues. Trimming took off 8 bases at V and 7 bases at J, with 20 bases between the two ends. Germline V gene data show CDR1 as LNHDA and CDR2 as SQIVND (reference sequence). The CDR3, as DNA: TGTGCCAGTGGGACTAGTGGCATCCATGATGAAGCTTTCTTT. Translating it yields CASGTSGIHDEAFF. Full variable domain (outside the CDR3, taken from reference TRBV19 and TRBJ1-1): DGGITQSPKYLFRKEGQNVTLSCEQNLNHDAMYWYRQDPGQGLRLIYYSQIVNDFQKGDIAEGYSVSREKKESFPLTVTSAQKNPTAFYLCASGTSGIHDEAFFGQGTRLTVV.

The chain is built from TRBV2 and TRBJ1-5, with unresolved D. The CDR3 is made up of 16 amino acids. V dropped 5 bases and J dropped 2 bases, with 16 bases sitting between them. Germline CDR1 and CDR2: SNHLY and FYNNEI. CDR3 region: CASSPHLTVGNQPQHF. The CDR3 region has the DNA TGTGCCAGCAGTCCTCACTTAACGGTGGGCAATCAGCCCCAGCATTTT.

This rearrangement joins TRBV7-2 to TRBJ2-7, with 9 bases that match TRBD1. The CDR3 has 14 residues. Trimming removed 4 bases from V and 7 bases from J; junction bases left unmatched: 8. Germline-derived CDR1 and CDR2 are SGHTA and FQGNSA. The CDR3 DNA reads as TGTGCCAGCAGCTCACAGGGGGCGAGTCGGGAGCAGTACTTC. It translates to CASSSQGASREQYF.

The chain has TRBV9 and TRBJ1-1, with unresolved D. The germline V and J ends were trimmed by 1 base and 5 bases, with 9 bases remaining between them. Germline V gene sequence: CDR1 SGDLS, CDR2 YYNGEE. CDR3 size: 13 residues. The CDR3 DNA reads TGTGCCAGCAGCGTAACAACCTGGACTGAAGCTTTCTTT. Translated: CASSVTTWTEAFF.

This chain uses TRBV11-3 with TRBJ2-1; D possibly corresponds to TRBD2 (5 bases). The CDR3 consists of 13 residues. Germline V CDR1 and CDR2: SGHNT, YENEEA. V was trimmed by 3 bases and J by 9 bases, leaving 12 bases between them. The CDR3 spells CASSFRGRGEQFF. CDR3 DNA: TGTGCCAGCAGCTTTAGAGGGAGAGGTGAGCAGTTCTTC. The entire variable domain, with the rest obtained from reference TRBV11-3 and TRBJ2-1, is as follows: EAGVVQSPRYKIIEKKQPVAFWCNPISGHNTLYWYLQNLGQGPELLIRYENEEAVDDSQLPKDRFSAERLKGVDSTLKIQPAELGDSAVYLCASSFRGRGEQFFGPGTRLTVL.

V usage is TRBV3-1 (or the pseudogene TRBV3-2) and J usage is TRBJ2-2; D is possibly TRBD2 (6 bases). The CDR3 loop spans 21 amino acids. Looked up from germline, CDR1 is LGHDT and CDR2 is YNNKEL (reference sequence). V lost 1 base to trimming and J lost 4 bases, with 28 bases between them. CDR3 sequence: CASSQGLNVGDSHKTTGELFF. In DNA form, the CDR3 reads TGTGCCAGCAGCCAAGGATTAAACGTCGGGGACTCCCATAAGACCACCGGGGAGCTGTTTTTT.

The chain has TRBV11-3 and TRBJ1-1; D not certain. V gave up 5 bases and J gave up 4 bases, with 14 bases separating them. The germline gives CDR1 SGHNT, CDR2 YENEEA. The CDR3 contains 14 residues. The CDR3 nucleotides read TGTGCCAGCAGCCGGGGTAATCTGGCCACTGAAGCTTTCTTT. This translates into CASSRGNLATEAFF.

The rearrangement links TRBV11-3 to TRBJ2-5; 8 bases align to TRBD1. V shed 5 bases and J 8 bases; nucleotides not matched to a gene: 7. From germline, CDR1 is SGHNT and CDR2 YENEEA. The CDR3 runs to 13 residues. The CDR3 DNA is TGTGCCAGCAGCCCTTCGGACAGGGATACCCAGTACTTC. Translation gives CASSPSDRDTQYF.

The sample holds one count of this clone. The V gene is TRBV7-8, the J gene TRBJ2-5, with no clear D. This CDR3 region has 13 residues. The V gene lost 2 bases and the J gene lost 4 bases, with 8 bases spanning the gap. Germline lookup yields CDR1 SGHVS and CDR2 FQNEAQ. The CDR3 DNA reads as TGTGCCAGCAGCTTACTTTCGGGAGAGACCCAGTACTTC. This codes for CASSLLSGETQYF.

This clone turned up a few times. V and J are TRBV27 and TRBJ2-7, with 7 bases aligning to TRBD2. CDR1 and CDR2 from the germline V gene are MNHEY and SMNVEV (reference sequence). The CDR3 is made up of 17 amino acids. V trimming: 5 bases; J trimming: 3 bases; junction bases outside the gene matches: 16. In nucleotides, the CDR3 is TGTGCCAGCAGTCTCGGGACCCCGACTCGGGGGGACTACGAGCAGTACTTC. This sequence encodes CASSLGTPTRGDYEQYF.

The V and J genes are TRBV27 and TRBJ2-4; 10 nucleotides line up with TRBD1. The CDR3 runs 15 residues. Germline CDR1 is MNHEY and CDR2 is SMNVEV (reference sequence). The junction had 6 bases not matched to a gene; V was cut back by 3 bases and J by 7 bases. In DNA, the CDR3 is TGTGCCAGCAGTTTCAGGACAGGGGGAATGAACATTCAGTACTTC. Translating it yields CASSFRTGGMNIQYF.

The chain is built from TRBV7-9 and TRBJ2-7; the match to TRBD1 covers 9 bases. With 5 bases clipped from V and 3 bases from J, the junction kept 8 bases outside the gene matches. CDR1 and CDR2 from the germline V gene are SEHNR and FQNEAQ (reference sequence). This CDR3 is 15 amino acids long. CDR3 bases: TGTGCCAGCAGCCCAGGGGGACAGGGTCACTACGAGCAGTACTTC. It encodes CASSPGGQGHYEQYF.

This clone was detected only once. The rearrangement joins TRBV30 to TRBJ1-5; maybe TRBD1 (6 bases). CDR3 length equals 15 residues. V lost 3 bases and J lost 6, with 18 bases in between. Per the germline V gene, CDR1 is GTSNPN and CDR2 is SVGIG (reference sequence). DNA of the CDR3: TGTGCCTGGAGACCCTCAGCGGACAGAGCTCAGCCCCAGCATTTT. Residues: CAWRPSADRAQPQHF.

The chain has TRBV2 and TRBJ2-7, with a tentative D call TRBD2 (5 bases). The V end was cut by 4 bases, the J end by 7 bases, with 11 bases between. Per germline, CDR1 SNHLY and CDR2 FYNNEI. The CDR3 extends over 12 amino acids. The CDR3 DNA reads as TGTGCCAGCAGTGGGTTGCGAGGGGAGCAGTACTTC. Amino acid sequence: CASSGLRGEQYF.

This rearrangement joins TRBV19 to TRBJ1-2, with D possibly being TRBD1 (6 bases). V lost 3 bases to trimming and J lost 2 bases, with 13 bases between them. In germline, CDR1 is LNHDA, CDR2 SQIVND (reference sequence). CDR3 length: 15 residues. This CDR3 is CASSIPFRGNYGYTF. The DNA of the CDR3 is TGTGCCAGTAGTATCCCTTTCAGGGGAAACTATGGCTACACCTTC.

The rearrangement uses TRBV9 and TRBJ1-3; tentatively, D is TRBD1 (5 bases). Germline-derived CDR1 and CDR2 are SGDLS and YYNGEE. The CDR3 spans 15 residues. Trimming cost V 0 bases and J 1 base, with 8 bases left between them. CDR3 in DNA: TGTGCCAGCAGCGTAGCAGGGTATTCTGGAAACACCATATATTTT. As protein: CASSVAGYSGNTIYF.

This CDR3 is CASSRQYNQPQHF. The CDR3 bases are TGTGCCAGCAGTCGACAGTACAATCAGCCCCAGCATTTT. The chain has TRBV6-5 and TRBJ1-5; maybe TRBD1 (5 bases). Germline V gives CDR1 MNHEY, CDR2 SVGAGI. The CDR3 length is 13 residues. Trimming removed 5 bases from V and 3 bases from J, with 8 bases in between.

V gene TRBV29-1 combines with J gene TRBJ2-1; tentative D call: TRBD2 (6 bases). There are 14 residues in the CDR3. Germline V CDR1 and CDR2: SQVTM, ANQGSEA. With 4 bases removed from V and 0 bases from J, the gap between germline ends came to 10 bases. The CDR3 sequence: CSVVDGSSYNEQFF. CDR3 DNA: TGCAGCGTTGTAGACGGGAGCTCCTACAATGAGCAGTTCTTC.

The V and J genes are TRBV5-1 and TRBJ2-1, with TRBD1 matching 7 bases. The V and J ends lost 4 bases and 1 base, in that order; junction bases with no gene match: 2. The CDR3 is made up of 14 amino acids. CDR1 and CDR2 (germline): SGHRS, YFSETQ. CDR3 bases: TGCGCCAGCAGCGGGACAGCTTCCTACAATGAGCAGTTCTTC. This encodes CASSGTASYNEQFF.

This clone has ten or more counts. The V and J genes are TRBV27 and TRBJ1-1; D gene unclear. The V gene lost 2 bases and the J gene lost 2 bases, with 9 bases spanning the gap. Germline V gene data show CDR1 as MNHEY and CDR2 as SMNVEV (reference sequence). This CDR3 has 14 amino acids. DNA of the CDR3: TGTGCCAGCAGTTTAGTAGCAGCTAACACTGAAGCTTTCTTT. Its protein is CASSLVAANTEAFF.